This T cell receptor beta chain originates from a study of blood T cell repertoires in COVID-19. Study summary: In each case, the material was cDNA or gDNA derived from T cells, B-cell-depleted T cells, or PBMCs.

Produced via immunoSEQ multiplex PCR; TCRdb's table is partial and in-frame only. The sample has 55,000 to 70,000 clones; 65% to 80% are singletons. Germline CDR1 is SGHNT and CDR2 is YENEEA. V lost 3 bases and J lost 0, with 7 bases in between. The CDR3 loop spans 14 amino acids. The sequence derives from a human donor in a cohort sampled during active COVID-19. Sequenced input: peripheral blood. The rearrangement links TRBV11-3 to TRBJ2-3; D gene uncertain. CDR3 protein: CASSLGRSTDTQYF. The CDR3 nucleotides read TGTGCCAGCAGCTTGGGCAGGAGCACAGATACGCAGTATTTT.